The 13 T cell receptor beta chains listed next were all sequenced from one sample in a study of early T cells in non-severe SARS-CoV-2 infection. TCRdb used MiXCR to reprocess the 5' RACE reads, holding one entry per CDR3 protein. This table holds approximately 70,000 distinct CDR3 sequences, about 4.9% found once. Specimen: whole blood, collected at baseline. These receptor sequences come from an adult who was a healthcare worker with PCR-confirmed SARS-CoV-2 infection or an uninfected control (not recorded which). The donor label of this sample is uncertain.

This clonotype was seen more than once but under ten times. The genes are TRBV18 and TRBJ1-2, with no clear D. The CDR3 spans 12 residues. V was clipped by 3 bases and J by 4 bases, with 6 bases between them. The germline CDR1 and CDR2 sequences are KGHSH and LQKENI. CDR3 nucleotides: TGTGCCAGCTCACCGGACGGCTATGGCTACACCTTC. Translated: CASSPDGYGYTF.

Only a few counts were recorded for this clonotype. J is TRBJ1-4 and V is TRBV20-1; 9 nucleotides agree with TRBD1. V dropped 3 bases and J dropped 8; count of bases not matched to a gene: 4. The CDR3 is 13 amino acids. Germline assignment: CDR1 DFQATT and CDR2 SNEGSKA (reference sequence). CDR3 loop: CSARSDRGEKLFF. In nucleotides, the CDR3 is TGCAGTGCTAGGAGTGACAGGGGGGAAAAACTGTTTTTT.

This clonotype was detected ten times or more. This chain connects TRBV10-3 to TRBJ2-7; TRBD2 matches 7 bases. V lost 3 bases to trimming and J lost 5 bases; unmatched junction nucleotides: 13. The length of the CDR3 is 16 residues. CDR1 ENHRY and CDR2 SYGVKD come from the germline V gene. Written as DNA, the CDR3 is TGTGCCATCAGTGATGTGGGAGGGGAAAGATTGGACGAGCAGTACTTC. It specifies CAISDVGGERLDEQYF.

This clonotype has at least ten counts. CDR3 region: CASSYSQYYEQYF. CDR3 nucleotide sequence: TGTGCCAGCAGTTACTCCCAGTACTACGAGCAGTACTTC. V gene TRBV6-6 combines with J gene TRBJ2-7; no clear D. Germline loops: CDR1 MNHNY, CDR2 SVGAGI (reference sequence). The ends were cut back, 0 bases at V and 3 bases at J, with 6 bases in the middle. This CDR3 region has 13 residues.

This clonotype came up many times. This rearrangement joins TRBV30 to TRBJ1-4; D perhaps matches TRBD1 (5 bases). Deletions cut 8 bases from V and 8 bases from J, with 18 bases between. The length of the CDR3 is 13 residues. CDR1 GTSNPN and CDR2 SVGIG come from the germline V gene (reference sequence). DNA for the CDR3: TGTGCCCGGGCGCGGCAGGGCGAGGAAAAACTGTTTTTT. This gives the protein CARARQGEEKLFF.

A few counts support this clonotype. Relative to the germline gene, one junction end is altered; a read error may explain this. The rearrangement uses TRBV14 and TRBJ2-3, with no clear D. This CDR3 contains 16 residues. Germline lookup yields CDR1 SGHDN and CDR2 FVKESK. CDR3 in DNA: TGTGCCAGCAGCCAAGACCGGGCCCTTAGCACGGATACGCAGTATTTT. Its translation is CASSQDRALSTDTQYF.

This clonotype showed up many times. The chain couples TRBV30 to TRBJ1-3; no firm D call. From germline, CDR1 is GTSNPN and CDR2 SVGIG (reference sequence). The CDR3 totals 11 residues. V lost 1 base and J lost 4, with 2 bases in between. CDR3 DNA sequence: TGTGCCTGGAGTGCCGGAAACACCATATATTTT. Amino acid sequence: CAWSAGNTIYF.

In this sample, this clonotype turned up many times. The chain links TRBV5-8 to TRBJ2-3, with D tentatively TRBD1 (5 bases). V was trimmed by 6 bases and J by 2 bases, leaving 19 bases between them. Germline CDR1 is SGHTS and CDR2 is YDEGEE. CDR3 length equals 16 residues. CDR3 in DNA: TGTGCCAGCAACACAGGCTTCGAGACTTCCACAGATACGCAGTATTTT. This encodes CASNTGFETSTDTQYF.

This clonotype was found many times. The rearrangement joins TRBV20-1 to TRBJ1-5, with D uncertain. V lost 5 bases and J lost 2, with 13 bases in between. The CDR3 runs to 14 residues. Germline V CDR1 and CDR2: DFQATT, SNEGSKA (reference sequence). CDR3 loop: CSALMPVGNQPQHF. The CDR3 coding sequence is TGCAGTGCTCTCATGCCGGTTGGCAATCAGCCCCAGCATTTT.

This clonotype was observed at least ten times. Here the CDR3 DNA reads TGTGCCAGCAGCTTAAGGACGGAATTAAACACTGAAGCTTTCTTT. It yields the protein CASSLRTELNTEAFF. The chain joins TRBV7-6 to TRBJ1-1, with D unclear. There are 15 residues in the CDR3. Deletions cut 2 bases from V and 2 bases from J, with 12 bases between. Germline V CDR1 and CDR2: SGHVS, FNYEAQ.

Many counts were recorded for this clonotype. The chain recombines TRBV2 with TRBJ2-5, with TRBD2 identical over 9 bases. The CDR3 runs to 17 residues. V trimming: 3 bases; J trimming: 4 bases; junction bases outside the gene matches: 12. Germline V CDR1 and CDR2: SNHLY, FYNNEI. CDR3 sequence reads: CASSELRAGGRSETQYF. The DNA for the CDR3 is TGTGCCAGCAGTGAGCTTCGCGCGGGGGGGCGGTCAGAGACCCAGTACTTC.

This clonotype was observed many times. This chain joins TRBV7-6 and TRBJ2-3; possible D gene TRBD1, 5 bases. The germline V gene has CDR1 SGHVS and CDR2 FNYEAQ. V lost 8 bases and J 4 bases, leaving 16 bases between the germline ends. The CDR3 is 14 residues long. CDR3 sequence (DNA): TGTGCCAGCTCCTTGCGCCCCAGGGCAGATACGCAGTATTTT. Translated, it gives CASSLRPRADTQYF.

At least ten counts were recorded for this clonotype. This chain joins TRBV12-3 or TRBV12-4 and TRBJ1-2, with D uncertain. The CDR3 covers 13 residues. V lost 5 bases, J lost 5 bases, and 12 bases lay in between. CDR3 loop: CASSPQDTYGYTF. CDR3 in DNA: TGTGCCAGCAGTCCCCAGGATACTTATGGCTACACCTTC.